One T cell receptor (beta chain) is described in this entry. Its target is unknown. Synthetic analogs of TCR templates were spiked into every PCR. This table comes from immunoSEQ multiplex PCR, and its TCRdb copy is limited to in-frame clones, with some not included. The table records 35,000 to 45,000 clones, 91% of them present only once. The source of the sample is a study of PD-L1 blockade in urothelial cancer. The time point: pretreatment peripheral blood. The germline V gene encodes CDR1 MDHEN and CDR2 SYDVKM. V was shortened by 1 base and J by 6 bases, with 10 bases between the two germline ends. The CDR3 sequence is 14 residues long. Overall study results and limits: Those with durable benefit had larger increases in tumor-associated blood clones at 3 weeks.

This clonotype was sampled from a woman aged 55-69 years with urothelial cancer. This specimen was PBMCs, taken around atezolizumab (anti-PD-L1) treatment. This chain joins TRBV28 and TRBJ2-1; the D gene is possibly TRBD1 (5 bases). CDR3 sequence: CASSLSLQGNEQFF. The CDR3 coding sequence is TGTGCCAGCAGTTTATCTCTCCAGGGCAATGAGCAGTTCTTC.